This T cell receptor (beta chain) stems from a study of shared clonotypes between healthy human individuals. The naive CD8 fraction comprised CD45RO-negative cells positively selected for CCR7 and excluded terminally differentiated effector memory CD45RA+ cells. Each sample came from a Caucasian adult donor living in Nashville, Tennessee. Repertoires were generated with immunoSEQ multiplex PCR, while TCRdb's copy carries only in-frame clones and drops some. The sample contains more than 500,000 clones, about 95% of which appear only once. CDR1 is MNHEY, CDR2 SVGAGI, per germline. The CDR3 extends over 12 amino acids. V lost 4 bases and J 11 bases, leaving 14 bases between the germline ends.

The receptor comes from a woman in her thirties in good health. The specimen was naive CD8+ T cells sorted from blood. J is TRBJ1-1 and V is TRBV6-5; D uncertain. CDR3 sequence: CASSSTEELAFF. CDR3 DNA sequence: TGTGCCAGCAGTTCGACGGAGGAGCTTGCTTTCTTT.